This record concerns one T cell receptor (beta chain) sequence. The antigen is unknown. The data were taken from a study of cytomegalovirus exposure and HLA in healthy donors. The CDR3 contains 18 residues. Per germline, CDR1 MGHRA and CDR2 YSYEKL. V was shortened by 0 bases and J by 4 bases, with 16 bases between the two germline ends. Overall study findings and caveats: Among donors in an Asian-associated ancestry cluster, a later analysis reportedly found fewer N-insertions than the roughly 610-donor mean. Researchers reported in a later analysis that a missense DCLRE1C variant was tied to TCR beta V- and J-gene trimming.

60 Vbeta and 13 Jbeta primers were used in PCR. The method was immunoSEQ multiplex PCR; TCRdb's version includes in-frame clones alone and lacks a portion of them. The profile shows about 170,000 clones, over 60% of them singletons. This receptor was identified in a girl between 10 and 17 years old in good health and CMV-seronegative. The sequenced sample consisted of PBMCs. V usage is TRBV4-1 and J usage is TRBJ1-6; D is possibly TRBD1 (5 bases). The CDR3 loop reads CASSQEGGAQSYNSPLHF. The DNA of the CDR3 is TGCGCCAGCAGCCAAGAAGGAGGGGCCCAATCATATAATTCACCCCTCCACTTT.